The 3 T cell receptor beta chains below come from one sample, sequenced in a study of technical replicates of blood from a handful of donors (dated by TCRdb to 2016 to 2017). The library was prepared using the immunoSEQ multiplex PCR assay. This is the immuneACCESS table as TCRdb keeps it, with only in-frame sequences that have V and J called. A part of the clones is gone; compared with another copy, unresolved V genes explain less than half, and the rest is unexplained. The sample table holds around 61,000 clones, of which roughly 86% were seen once. The ten largest make up roughly 5% of the sample. Sample: PBMCs. These receptors came from a human donor in good health. Some clones in this sample may be carry-over from other donors' samples.

The rearrangement joins TRBV29-1 to TRBJ1-1; D is undetermined. The ends were cut back, 0 bases at V and 5 bases at J, with 13 bases in the middle. CDR1 is SQVTM and CDR2 is ANQGSEA in the germline V gene. The CDR3 loop spans 14 amino acids. The CDR3 nucleotides read TGCAGCGTTGAAGATGTTAGAGGCGGGACTGAAGCTTTCTTT. Amino acid sequence: CSVEDVRGGTEAFF.

The J gene is TRBJ2-3, the V gene TRBV7-3; tentatively, D is TRBD1 (6 bases). Between the trimmed V and J ends, which lost 5 bases and 4 bases, there was a span of 19 bases. This CDR3 is 16 amino acids long. Germline CDR1 is SGHTA and CDR2 is FQGTGA. Written as DNA, the CDR3 is TGTGCCAGCAGCCCCACAGGGAGTCGGGCCCCAGATACGCAGTATTTT. This codes for CASSPTGSRAPDTQYF.

This chain links TRBV2 with TRBJ2-1, with 8 bases that match TRBD1. The CDR3 consists of 13 residues. Germline V CDR1 and CDR2: SNHLY, FYNNEI. J was trimmed by 8 bases and V by 8 bases; bases with no gene match: 8. CDR3 bases: TGTGCCAGCGCCACAGGGGGGCTGGATGAGCAGTTCTTC. It codes for CASATGGLDEQFF.